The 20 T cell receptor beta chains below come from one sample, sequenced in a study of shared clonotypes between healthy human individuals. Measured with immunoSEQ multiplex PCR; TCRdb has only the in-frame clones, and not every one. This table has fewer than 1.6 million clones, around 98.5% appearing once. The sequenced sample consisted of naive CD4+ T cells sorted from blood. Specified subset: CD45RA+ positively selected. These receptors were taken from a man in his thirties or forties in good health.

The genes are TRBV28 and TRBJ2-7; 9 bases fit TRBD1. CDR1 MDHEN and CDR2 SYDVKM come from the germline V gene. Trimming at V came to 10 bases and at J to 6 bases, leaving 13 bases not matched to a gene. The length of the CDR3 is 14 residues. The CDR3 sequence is CANHRGLRTFEQYF. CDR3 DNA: TGTGCCAACCACAGGGGGCTGAGAACCTTCGAGCAGTACTTC. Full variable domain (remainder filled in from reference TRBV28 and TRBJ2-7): DVKVTQSSRYLVKRTGEKVFLECVQDMDHENMFWYRQDPGLGLRLIYFSYDVKMKEKGDIPEGYSVSREKKERFSLILESASTNQTSMYLCANHRGLRTFEQYFGPGTRLTVT.

The DNA of the CDR3 is TGTGCCAGCCGAATGAATTGGACTAGCGGTAACACCGGGGAGCTGTTTTTT. This codes for CASRMNWTSGNTGELFF. This chain uses TRBV7-9 with TRBJ2-2; 10 bases line up with TRBD2. The CDR3 is 17 amino acids. Per germline, CDR1 SEHNR and CDR2 FQNEAQ (reference sequence). With 8 bases clipped from V and 2 bases from J, the junction kept 11 bases outside the gene matches.

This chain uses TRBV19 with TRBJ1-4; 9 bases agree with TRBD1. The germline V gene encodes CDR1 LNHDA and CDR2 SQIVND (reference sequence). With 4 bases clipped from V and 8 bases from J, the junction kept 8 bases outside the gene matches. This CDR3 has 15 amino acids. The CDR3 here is CASSTQQGAREKLFF. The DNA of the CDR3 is TGTGCCAGTAGTACTCAACAGGGGGCGCGAGAAAAACTGTTTTTT. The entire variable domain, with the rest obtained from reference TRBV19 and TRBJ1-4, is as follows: DGGITQSPKYLFRKEGQNVTLSCEQNLNHDAMYWYRQDPGQGLRLIYYSQIVNDFQKGDIAEGYSVSREKKESFPLTVTSAQKNPTAFYLCASSTQQGAREKLFFGSGTQLSVL.

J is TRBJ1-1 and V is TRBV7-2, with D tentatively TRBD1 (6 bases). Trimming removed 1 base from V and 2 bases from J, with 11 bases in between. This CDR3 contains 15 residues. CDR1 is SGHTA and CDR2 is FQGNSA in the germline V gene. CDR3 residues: CASSLVGHLNTEAFF. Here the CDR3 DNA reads TGTGCCAGCAGCTTAGTGGGACATCTTAACACTGAAGCTTTCTTT. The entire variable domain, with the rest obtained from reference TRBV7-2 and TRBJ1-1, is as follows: GAGVSQSPSNKVTEKGKDVELRCDPISGHTALYWYRQSLGQGLEFLIYFQGNSAPDKSGLPSDRFSAERTGGSVSTLTIQRTQQEDSAVYLCASSLVGHLNTEAFFGQGTRLTVV.

The CDR3 nucleotides read TGTGCCAGCAGCTGGGCGGACAGGGGACAAGAGACCCAGTACTTC. It yields the protein CASSWADRGQETQYF. The chain employs TRBV5-4 and TRBJ2-5; 9 bases map to TRBD1. Germline loops: CDR1 SGHNT, CDR2 YYREEE (reference sequence). V was pared by 3 bases and J by 2 bases, with 5 bases of the junction left unmatched. There are 15 residues in the CDR3.

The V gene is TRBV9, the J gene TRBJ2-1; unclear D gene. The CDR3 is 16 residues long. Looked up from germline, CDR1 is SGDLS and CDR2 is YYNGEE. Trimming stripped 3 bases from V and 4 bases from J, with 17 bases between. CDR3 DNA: TGTGCCAGCAGCGCCCCACAGTGGAGAGGTTACAATGAGCAGTTCTTC. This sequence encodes CASSAPQWRGYNEQFF.

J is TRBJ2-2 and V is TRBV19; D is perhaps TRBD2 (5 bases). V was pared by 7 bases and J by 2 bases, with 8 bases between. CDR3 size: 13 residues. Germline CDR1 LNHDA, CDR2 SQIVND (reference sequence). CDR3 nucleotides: TGTGCCAGTAAGGACTTTAACACCGGGGAGCTGTTTTTT. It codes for CASKDFNTGELFF.

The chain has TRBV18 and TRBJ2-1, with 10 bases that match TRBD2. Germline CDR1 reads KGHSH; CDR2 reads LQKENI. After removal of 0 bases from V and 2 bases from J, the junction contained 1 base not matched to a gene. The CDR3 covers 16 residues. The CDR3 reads CASSPPGLATYNEQFF. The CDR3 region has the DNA TGTGCCAGCTCACCACCGGGACTAGCGACCTACAATGAGCAGTTCTTC.

CDR3 coding DNA: TGTGCCAGCAGCATCCCTGGAGGGGCTGGAAACACCATATATTTT. This codes for CASSIPGGAGNTIYF. The chain employs TRBV5-4 and TRBJ1-3; possible D gene TRBD1, 5 bases. Trimming cost V 4 bases and J 2 bases, with 13 bases left between them. Germline assignment: CDR1 SGHNT and CDR2 YYREEE (reference sequence). There are 15 residues in the CDR3.

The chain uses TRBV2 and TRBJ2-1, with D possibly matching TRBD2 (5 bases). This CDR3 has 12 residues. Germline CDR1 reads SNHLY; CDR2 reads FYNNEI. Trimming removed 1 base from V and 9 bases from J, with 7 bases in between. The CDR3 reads CASSEVAGEQFF. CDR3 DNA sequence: TGTGCCAGCAGTGAAGTGGCGGGTGAGCAGTTCTTC.

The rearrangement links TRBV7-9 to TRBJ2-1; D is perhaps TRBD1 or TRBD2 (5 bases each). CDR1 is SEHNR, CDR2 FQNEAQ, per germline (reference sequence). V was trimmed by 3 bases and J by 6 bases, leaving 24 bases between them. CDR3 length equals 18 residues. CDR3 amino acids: CASSFSPHALLGANEQFF. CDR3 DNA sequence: TGTGCCAGCAGCTTTTCCCCCCACGCGTTACTAGGGGCCAATGAGCAGTTCTTC.

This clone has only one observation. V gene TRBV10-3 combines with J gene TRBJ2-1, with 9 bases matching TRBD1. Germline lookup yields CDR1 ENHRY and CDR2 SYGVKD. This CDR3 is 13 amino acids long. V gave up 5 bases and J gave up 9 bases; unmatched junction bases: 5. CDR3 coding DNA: TGTGCCATCAGTCCGCAGACAGGGGGTGAGCAGTTCTTC. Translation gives CAISPQTGGEQFF.

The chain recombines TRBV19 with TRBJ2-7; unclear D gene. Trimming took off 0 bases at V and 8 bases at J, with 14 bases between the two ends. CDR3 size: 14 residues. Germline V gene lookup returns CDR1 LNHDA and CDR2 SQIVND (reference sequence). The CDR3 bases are TGTGCCAGTAGTATAGACGCAAGGAAGAAGAAGCAGTACTTC. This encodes CASSIDARKKKQYF.

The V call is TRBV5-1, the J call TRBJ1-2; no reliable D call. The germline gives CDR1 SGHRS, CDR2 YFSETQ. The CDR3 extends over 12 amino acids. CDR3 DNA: TGCGCTTCGGCGAGCAACAACTATGGCTACACCTTC. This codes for CASASNNYGYTF.

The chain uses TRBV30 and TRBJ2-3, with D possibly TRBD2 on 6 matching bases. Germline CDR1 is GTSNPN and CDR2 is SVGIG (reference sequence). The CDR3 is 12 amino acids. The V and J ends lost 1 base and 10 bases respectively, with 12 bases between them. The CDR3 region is CAWSGAGWAQYF. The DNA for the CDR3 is TGTGCCTGGAGTGGAGCGGGCTGGGCGCAGTATTTT.

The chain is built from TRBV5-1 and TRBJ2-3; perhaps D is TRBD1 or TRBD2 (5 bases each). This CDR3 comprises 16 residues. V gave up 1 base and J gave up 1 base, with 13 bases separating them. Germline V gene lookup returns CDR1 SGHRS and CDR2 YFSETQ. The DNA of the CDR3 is TGCGCCAGCAGCTTGTCGGGGTTAGGGGGCACAGATACGCAGTATTTT. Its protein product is CASSLSGLGGTDTQYF.

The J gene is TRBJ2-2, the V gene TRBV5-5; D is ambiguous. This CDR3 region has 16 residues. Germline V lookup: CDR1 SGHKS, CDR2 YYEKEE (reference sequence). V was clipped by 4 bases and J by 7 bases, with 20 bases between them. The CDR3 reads CASSLALGSMIGELFF. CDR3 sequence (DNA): TGTGCCAGCAGCCTCGCCCTAGGGTCTATGATCGGGGAGCTGTTTTTT. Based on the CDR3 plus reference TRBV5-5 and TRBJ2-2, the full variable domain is DAGVTQSPTHLIKTRGQQVTLRCSPISGHKSVSWYQQVLGQGPQFIFQYYEKEERGRGNFPDRFSARQFPNYSSELNVNALLLGDSALYLCASSLALGSMIGELFFGEGSRLTVL.

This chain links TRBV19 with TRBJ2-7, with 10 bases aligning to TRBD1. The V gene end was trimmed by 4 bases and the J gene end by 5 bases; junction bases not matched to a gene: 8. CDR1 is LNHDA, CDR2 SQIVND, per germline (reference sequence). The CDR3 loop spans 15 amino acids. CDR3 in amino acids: CASSKRDRGFDEQYF. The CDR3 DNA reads TGTGCCAGTAGTAAACGGGACAGGGGTTTCGACGAGCAGTACTTC. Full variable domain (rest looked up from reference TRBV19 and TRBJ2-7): DGGITQSPKYLFRKEGQNVTLSCEQNLNHDAMYWYRQDPGQGLRLIYYSQIVNDFQKGDIAEGYSVSREKKESFPLTVTSAQKNPTAFYLCASSKRDRGFDEQYFGPGTRLTVT.

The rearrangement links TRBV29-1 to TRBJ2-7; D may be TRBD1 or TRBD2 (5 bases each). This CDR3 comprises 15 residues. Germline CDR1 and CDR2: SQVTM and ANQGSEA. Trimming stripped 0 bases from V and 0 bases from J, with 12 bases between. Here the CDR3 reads CSVEDRGDSSYEQYF. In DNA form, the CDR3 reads TGCAGCGTTGAAGATAGGGGAGACAGCTCCTACGAGCAGTACTTC.

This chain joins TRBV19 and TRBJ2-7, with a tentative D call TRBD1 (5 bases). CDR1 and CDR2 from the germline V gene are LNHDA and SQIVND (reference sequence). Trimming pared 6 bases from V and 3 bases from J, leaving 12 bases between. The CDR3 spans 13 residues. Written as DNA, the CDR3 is TGTGCCAGTAGAACTCAGGGTGACTACGAGCAGTACTTC. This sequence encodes CASRTQGDYEQYF.